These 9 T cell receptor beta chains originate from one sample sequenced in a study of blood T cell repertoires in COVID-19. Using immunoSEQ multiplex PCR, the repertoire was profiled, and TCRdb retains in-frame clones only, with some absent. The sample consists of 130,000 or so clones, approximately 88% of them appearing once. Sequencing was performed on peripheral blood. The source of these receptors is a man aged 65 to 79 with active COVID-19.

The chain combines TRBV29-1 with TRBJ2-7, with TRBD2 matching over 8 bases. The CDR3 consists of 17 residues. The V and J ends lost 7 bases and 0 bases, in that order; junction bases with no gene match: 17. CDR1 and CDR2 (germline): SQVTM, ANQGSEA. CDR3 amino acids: CSASSGRLAGASYEQYF. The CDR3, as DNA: TGCAGCGCCAGCTCCGGGCGGCTAGCGGGCGCCTCCTACGAGCAGTACTTC.

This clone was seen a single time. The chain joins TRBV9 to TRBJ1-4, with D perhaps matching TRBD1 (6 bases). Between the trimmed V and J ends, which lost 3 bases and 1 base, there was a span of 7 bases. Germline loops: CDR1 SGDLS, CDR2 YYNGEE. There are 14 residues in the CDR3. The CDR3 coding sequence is TGTGCCAGCAGCGAACAGGGAACTAATGAAAAACTGTTTTTT. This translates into CASSEQGTNEKLFF.

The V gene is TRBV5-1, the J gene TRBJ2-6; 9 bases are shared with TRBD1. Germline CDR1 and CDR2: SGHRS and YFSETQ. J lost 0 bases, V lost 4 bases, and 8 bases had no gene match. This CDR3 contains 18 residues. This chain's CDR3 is CASSVETGGYSGANVLTF. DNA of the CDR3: TGCGCCAGCAGCGTCGAGACAGGGGGATACTCTGGGGCCAACGTCCTGACTTTC. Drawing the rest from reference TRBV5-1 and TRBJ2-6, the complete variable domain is KAGVTQTPRYLIKTRGQQVTLSCSPISGHRSVSWYQQTPGQGLQFLFEYFSETQRNKGNFPGRFSGRQFSNSRSEMNVSTLELGDSALYLCASSVETGGYSGANVLTFGAGSRLTVL.

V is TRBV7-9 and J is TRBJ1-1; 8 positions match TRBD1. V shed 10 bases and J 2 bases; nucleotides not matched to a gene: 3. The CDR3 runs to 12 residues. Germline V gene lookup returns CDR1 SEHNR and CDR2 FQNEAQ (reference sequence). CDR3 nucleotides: TGTGCCATACAGGGGGTTAACACTGAAGCTTTCTTT. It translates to CAIQGVNTEAFF.

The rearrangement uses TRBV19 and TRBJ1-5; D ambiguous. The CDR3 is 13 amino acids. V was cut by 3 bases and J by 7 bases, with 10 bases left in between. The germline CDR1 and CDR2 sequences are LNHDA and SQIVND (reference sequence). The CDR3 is CASSMEARQPQHF. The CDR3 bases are TGTGCCAGTAGTATGGAGGCCCGACAGCCCCAGCATTTT.

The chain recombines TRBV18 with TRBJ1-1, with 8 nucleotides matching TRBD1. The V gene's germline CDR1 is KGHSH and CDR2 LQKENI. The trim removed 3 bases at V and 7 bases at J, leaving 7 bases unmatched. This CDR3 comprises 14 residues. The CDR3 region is CASSPPGQGVEAFF. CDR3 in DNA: TGTGCCAGCTCACCCCCCGGACAGGGCGTTGAAGCTTTCTTT.

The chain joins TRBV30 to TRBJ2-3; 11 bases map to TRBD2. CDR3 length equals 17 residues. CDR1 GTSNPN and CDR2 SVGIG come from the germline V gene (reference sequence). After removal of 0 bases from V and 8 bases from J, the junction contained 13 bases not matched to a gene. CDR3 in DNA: TGTGCCTGGAGTGTCACGGTAGCGGGAGGGCCGGGAGGTACGCAGTATTTT. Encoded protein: CAWSVTVAGGPGGTQYF.

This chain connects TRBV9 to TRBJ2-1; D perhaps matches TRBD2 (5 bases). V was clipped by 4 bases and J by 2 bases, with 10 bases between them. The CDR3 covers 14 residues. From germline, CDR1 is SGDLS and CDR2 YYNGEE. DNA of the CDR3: TGTGCCAGCAGCAGACCGGGGACCTACAATGAGCAGTTCTTC. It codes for CASSRPGTYNEQFF.

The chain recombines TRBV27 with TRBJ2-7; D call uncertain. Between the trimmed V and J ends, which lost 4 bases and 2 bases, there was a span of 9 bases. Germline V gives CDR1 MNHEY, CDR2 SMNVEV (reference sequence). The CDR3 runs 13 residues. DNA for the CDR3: TGTGCCAGCAGTTATAACAGTCCCTACGAGCAGTACTTC. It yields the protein CASSYNSPYEQYF.